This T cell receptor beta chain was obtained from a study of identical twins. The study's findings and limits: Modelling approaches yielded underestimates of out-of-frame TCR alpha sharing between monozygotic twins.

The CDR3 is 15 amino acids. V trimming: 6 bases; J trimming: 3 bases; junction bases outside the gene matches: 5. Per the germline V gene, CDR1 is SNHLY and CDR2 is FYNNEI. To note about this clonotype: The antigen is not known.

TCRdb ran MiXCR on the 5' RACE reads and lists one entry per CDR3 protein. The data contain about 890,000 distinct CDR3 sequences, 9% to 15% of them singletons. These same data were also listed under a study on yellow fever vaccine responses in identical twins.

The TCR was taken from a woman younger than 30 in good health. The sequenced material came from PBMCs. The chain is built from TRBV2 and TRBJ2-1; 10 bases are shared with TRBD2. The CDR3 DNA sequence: TGTGCCAGCAGAAACCTAGCGGGGGACTACAATGAGCAGTTCTTC. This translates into CASRNLAGDYNEQFF.